The T cell receptor beta chain described here comes from a study of blood T cell repertoires in COVID-19. Looking at the study overall: The United States, Italy and Spain provided the acute and convalescent COVID-19 samples. T cells, B-cell-depleted T cells, or PBMCs provided the cDNA or gDNA that served as material.

This CDR3 comprises 13 residues. Deletions cut 1 base from V and 7 bases from J, with 11 bases between. The germline gives CDR1 PRHDT, CDR2 FYEKMQ (reference sequence). In the authors' methods: Counts of nucleated cells, estimated from reference gene primer amplification, were obtained. Sequencing used immunoSEQ multiplex PCR; TCRdb keeps in-frame clones, though not all of them. V and J calls and clone size follow that table, whereas D and trimming were derived from the DNA. The sample lists around 120,000 clones, roughly 90% occurring once. The table lists this clone with a count of one. This sequence originates from a man aged 45 to 65 with acute or convalescent COVID-19. The sequenced sample consisted of peripheral blood. This chain connects TRBV13 to TRBJ2-7; TRBD2 is a possible D gene (6 bases). CDR3 protein: CASSLVGRREQYF. The CDR3 nucleotides are TGTGCCAGCAGCTTAGTGGGGAGGAGGGAGCAGTACTTC.